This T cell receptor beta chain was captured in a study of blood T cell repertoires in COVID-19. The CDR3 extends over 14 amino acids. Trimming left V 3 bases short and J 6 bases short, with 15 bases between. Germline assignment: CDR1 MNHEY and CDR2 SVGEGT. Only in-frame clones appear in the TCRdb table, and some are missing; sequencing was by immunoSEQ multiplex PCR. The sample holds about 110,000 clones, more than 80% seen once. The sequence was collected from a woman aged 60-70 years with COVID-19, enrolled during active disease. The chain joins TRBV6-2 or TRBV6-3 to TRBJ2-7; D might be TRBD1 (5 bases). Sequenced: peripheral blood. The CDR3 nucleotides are TGTGCCAGCAGTTATCTGACAGTCGCTGGCGAGCAGTACTTC. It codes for CASSYLTVAGEQYF.